This T cell receptor beta chain was found in a study of shared clonotypes between healthy human individuals. V dropped 4 bases and J dropped 3 bases, with 15 bases sitting between them. This CDR3 spans 16 amino acids. Germline V lookup: CDR1 SNHLY, CDR2 FYNNEI. There were only Caucasian adults among the donors, and all lived in Nashville, Tennessee. TCRdb's copy holds only in-frame clones and misses some; the assay was immunoSEQ multiplex PCR. The sample records around 350,000 clones, about 73% being singletons. The sequence was obtained from a man aged 30-40 years in good health. The rearrangement joins TRBV2 to TRBJ2-2; perhaps TRBD2 as D (6 bases). Material for sequencing was memory CD4+ T cells sorted from blood. The subset: CD45RA-negative fraction. CDR3 amino acids: CASSGWMRDHTGELFF. The CDR3 DNA sequence: TGTGCCAGCAGTGGTTGGATGCGGGATCACACCGGGGAGCTGTTTTTT.